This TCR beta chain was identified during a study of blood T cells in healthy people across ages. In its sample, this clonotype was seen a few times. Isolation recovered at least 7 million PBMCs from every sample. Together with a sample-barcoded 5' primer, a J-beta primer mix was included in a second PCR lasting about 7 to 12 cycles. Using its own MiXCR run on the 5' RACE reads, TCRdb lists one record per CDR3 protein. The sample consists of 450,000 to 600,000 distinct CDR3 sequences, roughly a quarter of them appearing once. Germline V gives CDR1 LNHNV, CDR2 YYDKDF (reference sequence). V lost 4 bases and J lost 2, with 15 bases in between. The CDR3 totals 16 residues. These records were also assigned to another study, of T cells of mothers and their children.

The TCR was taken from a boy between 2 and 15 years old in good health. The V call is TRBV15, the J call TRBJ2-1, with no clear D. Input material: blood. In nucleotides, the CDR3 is TGTGCCACCAGCACCCGGTTGGTAGGCGCCTACAATGAGCAGTTCTTC. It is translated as CATSTRLVGAYNEQFF.